Below are 11 T cell receptor beta chains sequenced from a single sample in a study of T cells after yellow fever vaccination. In TCRdb, the 5' RACE reads were re-called with MiXCR into one record per CDR3 protein. The sample holds some 500,000 distinct CDR3 sequences, roughly 13% seen once. Sequencing was performed on PBMCs, taken on the day of the yellow fever booster vaccination. These receptors were taken from a man aged 30 to 39 who received the YFV17D yellow fever vaccine.

The chain has TRBV6-1 and TRBJ2-2; the match to TRBD1 covers 8 bases. Trimming removed 8 bases from V and 8 bases from J; junction bases left unmatched: 16. Germline loops: CDR1 MNHNS, CDR2 SASEGT. CDR3 size: 16 residues. CDR3 in DNA: TGTGCCAGCCACAGGGGGTTAAACAACATGGCGGGGGAGCTGTTTTTT. Translated, it gives CASHRGLNNMAGELFF.

In this sample, this clonotype turned up a few times. This chain links TRBV5-6 with TRBJ2-7, with D hard to call. CDR1 and CDR2 (germline): SGHDT, YYEEEE. This CDR3 spans 13 amino acids. With 1 base removed from V and 3 bases from J, the gap between germline ends came to 8 bases. The CDR3 DNA reads TGTGCCAGCAGCTTGAAGGCGAGCTACGAGCAGTACTTC. Its translation: CASSLKASYEQYF.

This clonotype was seen many times. The chain links TRBV5-1 to TRBJ2-1, with 15 nucleotides matching TRBD2. The V segment lost 0 bases and the J segment 5 bases; nucleotides outside the gene matches: 6. CDR1 is SGHRS and CDR2 is YFSETQ in the germline V gene. The CDR3 loop spans 18 amino acids. The CDR3 DNA follows: TGCGCCAGCAGCTTGGGTGGACTAGCGGGAGGGCGCCACAATGAGCAGTTCTTC. It translates to CASSLGGLAGGRHNEQFF.

The sample holds a few counts of this clonotype. The genes are TRBV20-1 and TRBJ2-1; D is ambiguous. The V and J ends lost 3 bases and 0 bases respectively, with 15 bases between them. From germline, CDR1 is DFQATT and CDR2 SNEGSKA (reference sequence). This CDR3 has 16 amino acids. The CDR3 region has the DNA TGCAGTGCTAGGGCCGCCGGGCGGAGCTCCTACAATGAGCAGTTCTTC. It is translated as CSARAAGRSSYNEQFF.

This clonotype was counted a few times. A read error may produce the germline difference seen at one junction end. The chain couples TRBV14 to TRBJ2-3; D ambiguous. The CDR3 has 14 residues. The germline V gene has CDR1 SGHDN and CDR2 FVKESK. CDR3 in DNA: TGTGCCAGCAGCCAAGACGAATTGGCATCCCTGCGAGATTTT. Residues: CASSQDELASLRDF.

CDR3 in amino acids: CATSRVNGNQPQHF. The DNA for the CDR3 is TGTGCCACCAGCAGAGTGAATGGGAATCAGCCCCAGCATTTT. The chain employs TRBV15 and TRBJ1-5; no clear D gene. CDR1 and CDR2 from the germline V gene are LNHNV and YYDKDF (reference sequence). The V gene lost 1 base and the J gene lost 4 bases, with 8 bases spanning the gap. The CDR3 contains 14 residues.

In this sample, this clonotype turned up many times. The J gene is TRBJ2-7, the V gene TRBV5-1; 10 bases fit TRBD1. The CDR3 has 14 residues. V lost 4 bases and J lost 5; bases outside the gene matches: 6. Germline V gives CDR1 SGHRS, CDR2 YFSETQ. This chain's CDR3 is CASSPLGTGDEQYF. CDR3 DNA: TGCGCCAGCAGCCCCTTAGGGACAGGGGACGAGCAGTACTTC.

Points on this clonotype: This sequence may be a read error, since a much larger clone differs from it by one base. This chain uses TRBV12-3 or TRBV12-4 with TRBJ1-6; TRBD1 agrees at 7 bases. J was trimmed by 6 bases and V by 6 bases; bases with no gene match: 5. The CDR3 sequence is 14 residues long. CDR3 coding DNA: TGTGCCAGCAGCGGGACAGTTACTAATTCACCCCTCCACTTT. It is translated as CASSGTVTNSPLHF.

This clonotype appeared a few times. This rearrangement joins TRBV5-1 to TRBJ2-1; 7 nucleotides agree with TRBD2. This CDR3 spans 17 amino acids. The V gene end was trimmed by 1 base and the J gene end by 7 bases; junction bases not matched to a gene: 14. Germline lookup yields CDR1 SGHRS and CDR2 YFSETQ. The DNA for the CDR3 is TGCGCCAGCAGCTTGTTGGGGAGGGCTAGCGGAGGGAATGAGCAGTTCTTC. It translates to CASSLLGRASGGNEQFF.

This sequence joins TRBV20-1 and TRBJ2-1; D is perhaps TRBD2 (5 bases). V was pared by 7 bases and J by 5 bases, with 15 bases between. This CDR3 has 13 residues. Germline V gives CDR1 DFQATT, CDR2 SNEGSKA (reference sequence). The CDR3 spells CSEDSSKNNEQFF. The CDR3 coding sequence is TGCAGTGAGGACTCTTCTAAGAACAATGAGCAGTTCTTC.

This chain links TRBV20-1 with TRBJ2-1, with D perhaps TRBD1 (5 bases). Germline V gene data show CDR1 as DFQATT and CDR2 as SNEGSKA (reference sequence). The CDR3 is made up of 13 amino acids. Trimming cost V 3 bases and J 7 bases, with 13 bases left between them. CDR3 nucleotides: TGCAGTGCTAGGGGTGACAGACAAAATGAGCAGTTCTTC. It codes for CSARGDRQNEQFF.